This TCR beta chain was captured in a study of molecular identifiers for immune sequencing clone quantification. V was pared by 7 bases and J by 4 bases, with 19 bases between. The germline CDR1 and CDR2 sequences are MNHEY and SMNVEV (reference sequence). The CDR3 runs 15 residues. In TCRdb, the PCR reads were re-called with MiXCR into one record per CDR3 protein. The sample yields more than 550,000 distinct CDR3 sequences, about 25% seen once. This clonotype has more than one count but fewer than ten. The clonotype was recovered from a human donor in good health. Some libraries in this study had Jurkat cell RNA spiked in. J is TRBJ1-2 and V is TRBV27; D possibly corresponds to TRBD1 (6 bases). The material sequenced was naive CD8+ T cells from blood, with Jurkat cell RNA spiked in. Subset reported: FACS-sorted CD8+CD4-CCR7+CD45RA+ naive T cells. CDR3 coding DNA: TGTGCCAGCAAAGGGGGGGCTTCGACGTCCTATGGCTACACCTTC. This encodes CASKGGASTSYGYTF.